This T cell receptor (beta chain) was recorded in a study of Ad26.COV2.S vaccination and SARS-CoV-2 variants. For this clone: Its antigen is not identified.

TCRdb's copy holds only in-frame clones and misses some; the assay was immunoSEQ multiplex PCR. The sample lists 380,000 or so clones, roughly 80% occurring once. Documented treatment: roughly 20 received Ad26.COV2.S at low or high dose, single or two shots; about five received placebo; per-sample allocation not given. Vaccine and placebo recipients were sampled on day 63 after the first injection. Whoever gave the sample was an adult aged 18-55 years in Boston. Germline V gene sequence: CDR1 SGHVS, CDR2 FNYEAQ. The CDR3 extends over 15 amino acids. V was shortened by 5 bases and J by 0 bases, with 11 bases between the two germline ends. General study findings and limits: Measurement of non-spike TCR breadth gave similar results in vaccine and placebo recipients. From the TCR breadth and depth analyses, total T cell responses may have been underestimated.

The specimen was peripheral blood, collected in a trial of Ad26.COV2.S vaccine versus placebo. The TCR originated in a person between 18 and 65 years old who received the Ad26.COV2.S COVID-19 vaccine or a placebo. The rearrangement joins TRBV7-6 to TRBJ1-5; D gene ambiguous. The chain's CDR3 is CASSRLSYSNQPQHF. CDR3 in DNA: TGTGCCAGCAGCCGTCTTTCTTATAGCAATCAGCCCCAGCATTTT.